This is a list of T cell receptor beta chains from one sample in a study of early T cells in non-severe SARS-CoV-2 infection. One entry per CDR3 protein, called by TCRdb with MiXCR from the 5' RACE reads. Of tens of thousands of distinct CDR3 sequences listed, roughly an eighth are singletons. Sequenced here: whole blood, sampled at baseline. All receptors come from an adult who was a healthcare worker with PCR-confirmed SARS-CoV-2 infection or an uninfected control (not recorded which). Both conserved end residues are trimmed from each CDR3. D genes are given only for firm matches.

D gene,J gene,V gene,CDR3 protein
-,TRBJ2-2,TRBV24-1,ATSDLVSGRRHGELF
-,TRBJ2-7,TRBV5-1,ASSGGYEQY
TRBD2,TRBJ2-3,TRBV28,ASSPAGGRADTQY
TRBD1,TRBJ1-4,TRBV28,ASSLRTGLLEKLF
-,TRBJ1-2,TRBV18,ASHPGGSPYGYT
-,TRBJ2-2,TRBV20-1,SARERNPGELF
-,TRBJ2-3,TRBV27,ASSLSGYGGSTDTQY
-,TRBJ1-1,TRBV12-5,ASGLGDSGNTEAF
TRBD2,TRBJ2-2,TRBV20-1,SARDGGAGELF
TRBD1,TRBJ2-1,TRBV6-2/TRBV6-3,ASSHTGGAYNEQF
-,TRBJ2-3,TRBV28,ASSSRRRLDTQY
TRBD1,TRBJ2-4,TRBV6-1,ASSEGQGADIQY
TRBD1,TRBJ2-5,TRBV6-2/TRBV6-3,ASSYEGQEETQY
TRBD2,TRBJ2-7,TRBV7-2,ASTLLAGGNSEQY
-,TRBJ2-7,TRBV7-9,ASSLTDTWD
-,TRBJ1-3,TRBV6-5,ASSYSDSTGNTIY
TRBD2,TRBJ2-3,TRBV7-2,ASSYRAGPSTDTQY
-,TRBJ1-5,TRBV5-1,ASSAGSLNQPQH
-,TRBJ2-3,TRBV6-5,ASSRLGATDTQY
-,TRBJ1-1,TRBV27,ASSKQGNTEAF
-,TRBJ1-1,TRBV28,ASRIIQGMGTEAF
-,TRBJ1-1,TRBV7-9,ASKYGSDVTEAF